Below, one TCR beta chain is given with its context. Using immunoSEQ multiplex PCR, the repertoire was profiled, and TCRdb retains in-frame clones only, with some absent. The table has about 90,000 clones, about 77% seen once. This entry is derived from a study of blood T cell repertoires in COVID-19. Germline CDR1 reads LGHNA; CDR2 reads YSLEER. This CDR3 has 16 residues. J lost 9 bases, V lost 1 base, and 12 bases had no gene match. This chain uses TRBV4-3 with TRBJ2-1; TRBD2 matches at 7 bases. Sequencing was performed on peripheral blood. The TCR sequence derives from a woman at least 80 years old with acute or convalescent COVID-19. CDR3: CASSQGEWEGRSEQFF. CDR3 nucleotide sequence: TGCGCCAGCAGCCAAGGGGAGTGGGAGGGCCGAAGTGAGCAGTTCTTC.